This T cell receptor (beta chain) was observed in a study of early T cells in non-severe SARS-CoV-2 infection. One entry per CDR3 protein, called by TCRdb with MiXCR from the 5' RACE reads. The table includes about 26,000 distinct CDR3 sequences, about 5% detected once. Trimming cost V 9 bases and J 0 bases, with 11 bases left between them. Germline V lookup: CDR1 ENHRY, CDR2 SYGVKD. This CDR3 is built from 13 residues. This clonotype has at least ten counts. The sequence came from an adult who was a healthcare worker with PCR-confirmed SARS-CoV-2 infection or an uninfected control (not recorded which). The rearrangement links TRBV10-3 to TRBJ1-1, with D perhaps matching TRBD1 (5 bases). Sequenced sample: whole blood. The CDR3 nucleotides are TGTGCCATTCAGGACACGATGAACACTGAAGCTTTCTTT. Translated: CAIQDTMNTEAFF.